This T cell receptor (beta chain) comes out of a study of blood T cell repertoires in COVID-19. As for the study in general: The cDNA or gDNA used as material had been derived from T cells, B-cell-depleted T cells, or PBMCs.

As handled by the study authors: Quantification of nucleated cells was approximated via reference gene primer amplification. Generated by immunoSEQ multiplex PCR, the TCRdb table keeps only in-frame clones and is missing some. V and J calls and clone size are given by that table; D and trimming were obtained from the DNA. The data show 45,000 to 55,000 clones, about four fifths seen once. Those enrolled in Seattle joined during active infection and were followed longitudinally afterward. Germline V lookup: CDR1 KGHDR, CDR2 SFDVKD. The V gene end was trimmed by 4 bases and the J gene end by 2 bases; junction bases not matched to a gene: 8. The CDR3 has 18 residues.

The chain recombines TRBV24-1 with TRBJ2-1; 12 bases are shared with TRBD2. Sequencing was done on a sample of peripheral blood. The clonotype comes from a man older than 75 with COVID-19, enrolled during active disease. As DNA, the CDR3 is TGTGCCACCAGTGACAAACCTGCTAGCGGGAGGGCCTACAATGAGCAGTTCTTC. Amino acids: CATSDKPASGRAYNEQFF.